What follows are 3 T cell receptor beta chains derived from one specimen sequenced in a study of blood T cell repertoires in COVID-19. The repertoire was sequenced with immunoSEQ multiplex PCR; TCRdb's copy has only in-frame clones and lacks some. The sample consists of roughly 40,000 clones, 88% of them appearing once. Sequenced input: peripheral blood. These receptors originate from a woman aged 70-85 years with acute or convalescent COVID-19.

The chain links TRBV7-9 to TRBJ2-1; TRBD2 might be the D (6 bases). This CDR3 has 16 amino acids. CDR1 and CDR2 (germline): SEHNR, FQNEAQ (reference sequence). V lost 5 bases, J lost 4 bases, and 18 bases lay in between. The CDR3, as DNA: TGTGCCAGCAGCCAAATGGGGACTGCCATATACAATGAGCAGTTCTTC. It specifies CASSQMGTAIYNEQFF.

V is TRBV28 and J is TRBJ1-3, with a tentative D call TRBD1 (5 bases). CDR3 length: 15 amino acids. Germline V gene lookup returns CDR1 MDHEN and CDR2 SYDVKM. Trimming pared 4 bases from V and 0 bases from J, leaving 10 bases between. Written as DNA, the CDR3 is TGTGCCAGCAGTTGGGGCAGGATCTCTGGAAACACCATATATTTT. It is translated as CASSWGRISGNTIYF.

This chain links TRBV28 with TRBJ1-5; 8 nucleotides align to TRBD1. This CDR3 region has 16 residues. Germline CDR1 MDHEN, CDR2 SYDVKM. V lost 5 bases, J lost 4 bases, and 10 bases stayed unmatched. CDR3 sequence reads: CASSPRTGFRNQPQHF. DNA of the CDR3: TGTGCCAGCAGTCCCCGGACAGGGTTTAGAAATCAGCCCCAGCATTTT.